These T cell receptor beta chains were read from a single sample in a study of cytomegalovirus exposure and HLA in healthy donors. Only in-frame clones appear in the TCRdb table, and some are missing; sequencing was by immunoSEQ multiplex PCR. Of 120,000 or so clones listed, 70% to 85% are singletons. The sequencing input was PBMCs. These receptors were taken from a man aged 18-30 years in good health and CMV-seronegative. CDR3s include the opening cysteine and the closing phenylalanine or tryptophan. D genes are given only for firm matches. Clone sizes are given selectively: once, few, many, or a class where the clone is expanded.

clone size | J gene | D gene | CDR3 length | V gene | CDR3 DNA | CDR3 protein
once | TRBJ1-5 | . | 14 | TRBV4-1 | TGCGCCAGCAGCCTAGGACAGAACAATCAGCCCCAGCATTTT | CASSLGQNNQPQHF
. | TRBJ2-1 | TRBD2 | 14 | TRBV19 | TGTGCCAGTTTAGCGGGGGGACCCTACAATGAGCAGTTCTTC | CASLAGGPYNEQFF
. | TRBJ2-1 | . | 14 | TRBV5-1 | TGCGCCAGCAGCTTTGGTACTAGCTCACATGAGCAGTTCTTC | CASSFGTSSHEQFF
. | TRBJ1-2 | TRBD1 | 14 | TRBV9 | TGTGCCAGCAGCTCTCGGACCGGGACAGATGGCTACACCTTC | CASSSRTGTDGYTF
once | TRBJ1-5 | . | 16 | TRBV7-2 | TGTGCCAGCAGCTTACAGGGGCCCACCAGCAATCAGCCCCAGCATTTT | CASSLQGPTSNQPQHF
. | TRBJ1-2 | . | 16 | TRBV4-3 | TGCGCCAGCAGCCAAGGCTCCAGCGACCGTTTCTATGGCTACACCTTC | CASSQGSSDRFYGYTF
. | TRBJ1-5 | TRBD1 | 15 | TRBV6-5 | TGTGCCAGCAGTCCCGACAGGGGCGCCAATCAGCCCCAGCATTTT | CASSPDRGANQPQHF
. | TRBJ1-1 | . | 14 | TRBV5-6 | TGTGCCAGCAGCCGTTACAGGAGGAACACTGAAGCTTTCTTT | CASSRYRRNTEAFF
. | TRBJ1-2 | . | 14 | TRBV4-1 | TGCGCCAGCAGCCAAGAGCAGGGCAAGAATGGCTACACCTTC | CASSQEQGKNGYTF
. | TRBJ1-2 | TRBD1 | 13 | TRBV4-1 | TGCGCCAGCAGCCACGGGACAGGGGATGGCTACACCTTC | CASSHGTGDGYTF
. | TRBJ2-7 | TRBD1 | 17 | TRBV19 | TGTGCCAGTAGGCGTGGTGGGACAGTCGGCTCGGGGAACGAGCAGTACTTC | CASRRGGTVGSGNEQYF
. | TRBJ2-1 | TRBD1 | 15 | TRBV15 | TGTGCCACCAGCAGGGACAGGGCCTCCTACAATGAGCAGTTCTTC | CATSRDRASYNEQFF
. | TRBJ2-1 | . | 14 | TRBV19 | TGTGCCAGTAGTTCCCGGGGGGCCTTCGGAGAGCAGTTCTTC | CASSSRGAFGEQFF
. | TRBJ1-1 | TRBD1 | 17 | TRBV13 | TGTGCCAGCAGTGAGGCCTCTGACAGGGAAGGGAACACTGAAGCTTTCTTT | CASSEASDREGNTEAFF
. | TRBJ1-1 | TRBD1 | 16 | TRBV18 | TGTGCCAGCTCACCGTCGAACGTCGAGACAGGGGCGATGGCTTTCTTT | CASSPSNVETGAMAFF
. | TRBJ1-3 | . | 13 | TRBV2 | TGTGCCAGCAGTGGGGGGGCTGGAAACACCATATATTTT | CASSGGAGNTIYF
. | TRBJ2-7 | TRBD2 | 17 | TRBV5-1 | TGCGCCAGCAGCTTGGTGACTAGCGGGGGCGGGTACTACGAGCAGTACTTC | CASSLVTSGGGYYEQYF
. | TRBJ1-1 | . | 15 | TRBV6-6 | TGTGCCAGCAGTTATGGGGAGCGGATGAACACTGAAGCTTTCTTT | CASSYGERMNTEAFF
. | TRBJ2-7 | . | 13 | TRBV15 | TGTGCCACCAGCAGACTTCGAGCGTACGAGCAGTACTTC | CATSRLRAYEQYF
. | TRBJ2-5 | . | 13 | TRBV11-2 | TGTGCCAGCAGCTTAGGTCTCGGAGAGACCCAGTACTTC | CASSLGLGETQYF
. | TRBJ2-7 | . | 14 | TRBV2 | TGTGCCAGCAGAGATCGAGACAAGGACTACGAGCAGTACTTC | CASRDRDKDYEQYF
. | TRBJ1-6 | TRBD1 | 13 | TRBV18 | TGTGCCAGCTCACCAACAGGGGATTCACCCCTCCACTTT | CASSPTGDSPLHF
few | TRBJ2-5 | . | 14 | TRBV4-1 | TGCGCCAGCAGCCAAGATCGGAGGGCTGAGACCCAGTACTTC | CASSQDRRAETQYF
. | TRBJ2-1 | . | 14 | TRBV6-5 | TGTGCCAGCAGGGAGCGCCCCACCTACAATGAGCAGTTCTTC | CASRERPTYNEQFF
few | TRBJ2-5 | . | 14 | TRBV2 | TGTGCCAGCAAGGCAGGGCAGGTCAGAGAGACCCAGTACTTC | CASKAGQVRETQYF
. | TRBJ1-2 | . | 12 | TRBV5-4 | TGTGCCAGCAAAGGGAGCCTCTATGGCTACACCTTC | CASKGSLYGYTF
. | TRBJ2-3 | TRBD2 | 14 | TRBV7-3 | TGTGCCAGCAGCTTGACTAGCGGGGGGCCTCCGCAGTATTTT | CASSLTSGGPPQYF
. | TRBJ1-5 | . | 14 | TRBV2 | TGTGCCAGCAGTGATCACAGGGCAAATCAGCCCCAGCATTTT | CASSDHRANQPQHF
. | TRBJ2-7 | . | 15 | TRBV19 | TGTGCCAGTAGCTCACTGACAGGATCCTTAGACGAGCAGTACTTC | CASSSLTGSLDEQYF
. | TRBJ2-7 | . | 14 | TRBV29-1 | TGCAGCGTCAATGAAGGGAGAGGTTCCTACGAGCAGTACTTC | CSVNEGRGSYEQYF
. | TRBJ1-2 | . | 17 | TRBV12-5 | TGTGCTAGTGGTTTGGTACGAGTCGGGGGGCGGGACTATGGCTACACCTTC | CASGLVRVGGRDYGYTF
. | TRBJ2-5 | . | 14 | TRBV5-1 | TGCGCCAGCAGCGCCACAGTTATACAAGAGACCCAGTACTTC | CASSATVIQETQYF
. | TRBJ2-1 | TRBD2 | 18 | TRBV7-9 | TGTGCCAGCAGCTTAGTCTCCCGAGGGACTAGCGAGTACAATGAGCAGTTCTTC | CASSLVSRGTSEYNEQFF
. | TRBJ1-2 | TRBD1 | 14 | TRBV7-8 | TGTGCCAGCAGCCAAGACAGGGCGAACTATGGCTACACCTTC | CASSQDRANYGYTF
. | TRBJ1-2 | . | 15 | TRBV7-9 | TGTGCCAGCAGCCACACAACACGAACTAACTATGGCTACACCTTC | CASSHTTRTNYGYTF
. | TRBJ1-1 | . | 13 | TRBV5-4 | TGTGCCAGCAGCTCAAGGGGGAACACTGAAGCTTTCTTT | CASSSRGNTEAFF
. | TRBJ2-3 | . | 13 | TRBV12-5 | TGTGCTAGTGGTGCTATAAGCGCGGATACGCAGTATTTT | CASGAISADTQYF
. | TRBJ1-6 | . | 16 | TRBV4-2 | TGTGCCAGCAGCCAAGATGGGGGGGGAGGTCATTCACCCCTCCACTTT | CASSQDGGGGHSPLHF
. | TRBJ2-2 | . | 12 | TRBV11-2 | TGTGCCAGCAGCGTAAACACCGGGGAGCTGTTTTTT | CASSVNTGELFF
once | TRBJ1-5 | . | 13 | TRBV15 | TGTGCCACCAGCAGGGGGCTTGATCAGCCCCAGCATTTT | CATSRGLDQPQHF
. | TRBJ1-1 | . | 16 | TRBV6-5 | TGTGCCAGCAGTTACTCCAGGACCGAATGGGGAGTGGGAGCTTTCTTT | CASSYSRTEWGVGAFF
few | TRBJ1-2 | . | 18 | TRBV4-3 | TGCGCCAGCAGCCAAACTATTCTCCAGACCCAGGGGTACTATGGCTACACCTTC | CASSQTILQTQGYYGYTF
. | TRBJ1-4 | . | 16 | TRBV19 | TGTGCCAGTAGTATTGGTACAGGGATCGCTAATGAAAAACTGTTTTTT | CASSIGTGIANEKLFF
. | TRBJ1-5 | . | 15 | TRBV6-1 | TGTGCCAGCAGTGAAGGGCAGGGCGTGAGTCAGCCCCAGCATTTT | CASSEGQGVSQPQHF
. | TRBJ2-5 | . | 14 | TRBV18 | TGTGCCAGCTCATCTCGACAGGTCCGGGAGACCCAGTACTTC | CASSSRQVRETQYF
. | TRBJ2-1 | TRBD2 | 15 | TRBV6-1 | TGTGCCAGCAGTGAACGGCGGGGGGCAGTCAATGAGCAGTTCTTC | CASSERRGAVNEQFF
few | TRBJ2-2 | TRBD1 | 14 | TRBV19 | TGTGCCAGTATAAACAGGGGACGAACCGGGGAGCTGTTTTTT | CASINRGRTGELFF
. | TRBJ2-7 | TRBD1 | 14 | TRBV9 | TGTGCCAGCAGCCCCCAGACAGGGGGCTACGAGCAGTACTTC | CASSPQTGGYEQYF
. | TRBJ1-6 | . | 16 | TRBV6-5 | TGTGCCAGCAGTTACTCGAGGGCAAGGGGGAATTCACCCCTCCACTTT | CASSYSRARGNSPLHF